What follows are 2 T cell receptor beta chains derived from one specimen sequenced in a study of blood T cell repertoires in COVID-19 (TCRdb year 2020). Libraries were prepared through the immunoSEQ multiplex PCR assay. Sourced from immuneACCESS, this table was stored by TCRdb with only in-frame sequences that have V and J called. A share of the clones is absent; for the studies checked, an unresolved V gene accounts for under half, and the remainder has no known explanation. The sample table holds 100,000 or so clones, of which 70% to 90% were seen once. Around 2% of the sample rests with the top ten. Sequencing input: peripheral blood. The receptor set was obtained from a human donor in a cohort sampled during active COVID-19.

This clone was detected a few times. This CDR3 is CASSFRGVNEKLFF. DNA for the CDR3: TGTGCCAGCAGCTTTCGGGGGGTTAATGAAAAACTGTTTTTT. The chain uses TRBV7-9 and TRBJ1-4; D possibly corresponds to TRBD1 (5 bases). V gave up 3 bases and J gave up 4 bases, with 9 bases separating them. Germline V CDR1 and CDR2: SEHNR, FQNEAQ (reference sequence). The CDR3 spans 14 residues.

The CDR3 region has the DNA TGTGCCATCAGTGAGTTCACACCAGGTACTGGAAACACCATATATTTT. Its protein product is CAISEFTPGTGNTIYF. The V call is TRBV10-3, the J call TRBJ1-3; D remains ambiguous. The CDR3 covers 16 residues. Between the trimmed V and J ends, which lost 1 base and 2 bases, there was a span of 12 bases. Germline CDR1 reads ENHRY; CDR2 reads SYGVKD.